This TCR beta chain was retrieved from a study of CD8+ T cells in alopecia areata (dated by TCRdb to the late 2010s). In terms of the full investigation: Treated patients were enrolled in an open-label pilot trial of oral tofacitinib at 5 to 10 mg twice daily for moderate-to-severe alopecia areata. Tofacitinib was given for 6 to 18 months, followed by 6 months of follow-up off drug to assess delayed response and recurrence. The SALT score, which quantifies the percentage of affected scalp surface area, was used to measure disease severity in treated patients. High-throughput TCRbeta sequencing was used to examine T cell clonal expansion in alopecia areata in both the C3H/HeJ mouse model and human patients. Human TCRbeta sequencing covered scalp tissue and sorted CD4+ and CD8+ peripheral blood T cells from patchy and totalis/universalis alopecia areata patients and healthy controls. Biopsies were taken from tofacitinib-treated patients at baseline and at 4 and 24 weeks of treatment, and a later scalp biopsy was taken in several of the tofacitinib-treated patients. Scalp clonality was compared across normal scalp (n=4), patchy alopecia areata scalp (n=8), and alopecia totalis/universalis scalp (n=8). RNA was extracted with the PAXgene miRNA kit for fixed scalp, the miRNeasy kit for PBMCs, and the RNeasy kit for mouse skin. Amplification of TCRbeta CDR3 regions was done by immunoSEQ multiplex PCR using 35 Vbeta forward primers and 13 Jbeta reverse primers. The full study reports these points: Many expanded lesional clones persisted in scalp and blood during tofacitinib treatment, which may partly explain relapse after stopping treatment. Unlike mouse skin, which is dominated by gammadelta T cells, normal human skin has resident alphabeta T cells that are also sequenced, and this complicates analysis of the scalp TCR repertoire. Tofacitinib significantly decreased scalp clonality and the number of expanded CD8+ clones among the top 100 scalp clones. Lesional scalp, especially in alopecia totalis/universalis, showed higher clonality and more expanded CD8+ clones than normal scalp, suggesting antigenic drive. Shared TCR sequences between patients were less evident than in mice, which may be partly attributable to HLA diversity in the patient population. Because the treated cohort was small and had just a single nonresponder, larger studies are needed to establish links between baseline CD8+ expansion and response.

Remarks on this clone: The antigen this receptor binds is unknown. No much larger clonotype is one base removed from it; base qualities were not supplied.

Per the germline V gene, MGHDK is the CDR1 and SYGVNS is the CDR2. The CDR3 runs 13 amino acids, cysteine and phenylalanine included. The retained sequence is limited to the CDR3, 39 bases, with the frame set at the first base. Trimming takes 7 bases from V and 0 bases from J, and the germline ends sit 9 bases apart. What this sample's time point label stands for: approximately 4 weeks on oral tofacitinib. The treatment or condition tag for this specimen amounts to: oral pan-JAK inhibitor, 5-10 mg twice daily. Peripheral blood and lesional scalp punch biopsies were obtained from patients with alopecia areata. After PBMCs were isolated by density centrifugation and stained for CD3, CD4 and CD8, a FACSAria was used to sort CD4+ and CD8+ T cells. Libraries were constructed by the immunoSEQ multiplex PCR assay. To provide template for TCR sequencing, every sample had RNA extracted and reverse transcribed into cDNA. SuperScript III was used for first-strand cDNA synthesis, primed with a 2:1 mix of oligo-dT and random hexamers. A synthetic immune receptor repertoire was used to measure amplification bias, and any remaining bias was corrected computationally. The authors' pipeline ran thus. Raw reads were preprocessed to remove errors, and CDR3 was defined according to IMGT conventions as the region from the conserved cysteine to phenylalanine. Clonality was computed by normalizing Shannon entropy by log2 of the number of productive unique TCRs and subtracting the result from 1. Scalp TCRbeta sequences were cross-referenced with sorted blood CD4 and CD8 repertoires so that the CD4 or CD8 identity of scalp clones could be inferred. The source is immuneACCESS, and TCRdb retained only in-frame sequences with V and J called. Part of the clones is not carried over; for the studies checked, unresolved V genes explain less than half of this, and the remainder is unexplained. Clone size and the V and J calls come from that table; the DNA yielded D and trimming. This sample is represented by about 130,000 clones; 54% of them were singletons. The leading ten clones occupy 15% of the sample.

Material: CD8+ T cells sorted from blood, obtained at week 4, from a patient treated with tofacitinib. The sequence came from a human donor with alopecia areata. Recombination linked TRBV25-1 to TRBJ1-1; 5 matching bases give a weak D call of TRBD1. The sequenced DNA: TGTGCCAGCAATCAGGGCATGAACACTGAAGCTTTCTTT. Its protein is CASNQGMNTEAFF. With the portions outside the CDR3 filled from the reference TRBV25-1 and TRBJ1-1 genes, the complete variable region becomes EADIYQTPRYLVIGTGKKITLECSQTMGHDKMYWYQQDPGMELHLIHYSYGVNSTEKGDLSSESTVSRIRTEHFPLTLESARPSHTSQYLCASNQGMNTEAFFGQGTRLTVV.